This TCR beta chain was documented in a study of cytomegalovirus exposure and HLA in healthy donors. PCR amplification relied on 60 Vbeta primers (plus 13 Jbeta primers). Libraries were prepared by immunoSEQ multiplex PCR; TCRdb keeps only in-frame clonotypes and omits some of them. This table holds more than 85,000 clones, approximately 87% found once. Per the germline V gene, CDR1 is SGHNT and CDR2 is YYREEE (reference sequence). The V segment lost 2 bases and the J segment 4 bases; nucleotides outside the gene matches: 5. This CDR3 comprises 14 residues. The gene calls are TRBV5-4 and TRBJ1-2; 7 positions match TRBD1. This sequence was found in a man between 40 and 49 years old in good health and CMV-seronegative. The sequenced sample was PBMCs. In DNA, the CDR3 is TGTGCCAGCAGCTTCCCGGGACAGACCTATGGCTACACCTTC. It translates to CASSFPGQTYGYTF.